The 3 T cell receptor beta chains below were found in one sample sequenced in a study of blood T cell repertoires in COVID-19. Sequenced by immunoSEQ multiplex PCR; TCRdb stores in-frame clones only, minus some. The sample holds about 58,000 clones, approximately 80% seen once. The sequencing sample was made of peripheral blood. The receptor set was obtained from a human donor in a cohort sampled during active COVID-19.

This sequence joins TRBV6-2 or TRBV6-3 and TRBJ1-5; 8 nucleotides match TRBD1. Looked up from germline, CDR1 is MNHEY and CDR2 is SVGEGT. V was pared by 4 bases and J by 7 bases, with 9 bases of the junction left unmatched. There are 15 residues in the CDR3. The DNA for the CDR3 is TGTGCCAGCAGTTGCCCCGGGACAGGCGTCCAGCCCCAGCATTTT. It encodes CASSCPGTGVQPQHF.

The CDR3 region has the DNA TGTGCCAGCAGTACGCCGGGACAGGGGACCGGGGAGCTGTTTTTT. Its translation: CASSTPGQGTGELFF. The chain uses TRBV6-6 and TRBJ2-2, with TRBD1 matching 10 bases. The CDR3 extends over 15 amino acids. After removal of 5 bases from V and 5 bases from J, the junction contained 5 bases not matched to a gene. Per germline, CDR1 MNHNY and CDR2 SVGAGI (reference sequence).

The chain links TRBV9 to TRBJ1-1; tentative D call: TRBD1 (5 bases). CDR1 and CDR2 (germline): SGDLS, YYNGEE. V lost 2 bases to trimming and J lost 7 bases, with 12 bases between them. This CDR3 has 13 residues. This CDR3 reads CASSVTVKGEAFF. In DNA form, the CDR3 reads TGTGCCAGCAGCGTGACAGTAAAGGGTGAAGCTTTCTTT.